Described below is a single TCR beta chain sequence and its context. After removal of 6 bases from V and 5 bases from J, the junction contained 6 bases not matched to a gene. The V gene's germline CDR1 is SEHNR and CDR2 FQNEAQ (reference sequence). There are 13 residues in the CDR3. The assay was immunoSEQ multiplex PCR, and TCRdb's table has in-frame clones only and misses some. The sample contains fewer than 25,000 clones, over 80% of which appear only once. These data are taken from a study of OX40 agonist ivuxolimab in advanced cancers. The chain combines TRBV7-9 with TRBJ1-1; 7 nucleotides align to TRBD1. The sample consisted of CD4+ or CD8+ T cells sorted from blood, taken in a trial of the OX40 agonist ivuxolimab. The receptor's source is an adult with an advanced solid tumor such as melanoma, head and neck, liver or kidney cancer. CDR3 amino acids: CASSYRGGTEAFF. The DNA for the CDR3 is TGTGCCAGCAGTTACAGGGGTGGGACTGAAGCTTTCTTT.